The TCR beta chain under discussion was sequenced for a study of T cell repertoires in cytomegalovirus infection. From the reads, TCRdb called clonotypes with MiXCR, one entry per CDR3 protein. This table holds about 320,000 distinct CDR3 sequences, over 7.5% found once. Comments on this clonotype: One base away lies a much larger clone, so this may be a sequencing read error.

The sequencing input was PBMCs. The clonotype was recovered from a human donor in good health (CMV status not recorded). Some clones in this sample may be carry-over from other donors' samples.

CDR3 coding DNA: TGTGCCAGCAGGGCCAGGCCAGGGGGAAGCTATGGCTACACCTTC. This gives the protein CASRARPGGSYGYTF. V and J are TRBV6-6 and TRBJ1-2, with 7 bases aligning to TRBD1. CDR1 MNHNY and CDR2 SVGAGI come from the germline V gene (reference sequence). The length of the CDR3 is 15 residues. Germline trimming cut 6 bases from V and 4 bases from J; bases unmatched to any gene: 11.